These 18 T cell receptor beta chains came from one sample sequenced in a study of T cell responses to AZD1222 COVID-19 vaccine. Assay: immunoSEQ multiplex PCR; the TCRdb copy retains only in-frame clones and omits some. The sample shows around 140,000 clones, more than 85% of them seen only once. This specimen was peripheral blood, taken 28 days after the second AZD1222 dose. These receptors were collected from an adult who received the AZD1222 COVID-19 vaccine.

The chain recombines TRBV5-1 with TRBJ2-3, with 7 bases identical to TRBD1. The germline gives CDR1 SGHRS, CDR2 YFSETQ. This CDR3 is built from 15 residues. V shed 4 bases, J shed 5 bases, and the junction held 10 bases outside the gene matches. CDR3 DNA sequence: TGCGCCAGCAGCGTGAAGGTAGGGGGCGTAGATACGCAGTATTTT. Translation gives CASSVKVGGVDTQYF. The full variable domain, in which reference TRBV5-1 and TRBJ2-3 provide the parts outside the CDR3, is KAGVTQTPRYLIKTRGQQVTLSCSPISGHRSVSWYQQTPGQGLQFLFEYFSETQRNKGNFPGRFSGRQFSNSRSEMNVSTLELGDSALYLCASSVKVGGVDTQYFGPGTRLTVL.

The chain has TRBV28 and TRBJ2-7; 9 bases line up with TRBD2. Germline CDR1 is MDHEN and CDR2 is SYDVKM. Unmatched junction bases numbered 16, after V lost 5 bases and J lost 5 bases. This CDR3 has 17 amino acids. This CDR3 is CASSGERVSGSGDEQYV. CDR3 nucleotide sequence: TGTGCCAGCAGTGGGGAGAGGGTTAGCGGGAGTGGGGACGAGCAGTACGTC.

This sequence joins TRBV19 and TRBJ1-2; the match to TRBD1 covers 8 bases. The ends lost 10 bases at V and 7 bases at J; junction bases unmatched: 17. Germline V gene data show CDR1 as LNHDA and CDR2 as SQIVND (reference sequence). This CDR3 spans 15 amino acids. Written as DNA, the CDR3 is TGTGCCACCTCATTCGGACAGGGTGCTTTTTCTGGCTACACCTTC. Translation: CATSFGQGAFSGYTF.

The rearrangement links TRBV2 to TRBJ1-1; 7 nucleotides align to TRBD1. CDR3 length: 13 amino acids. The V and J ends lost 7 bases and 4 bases, in that order; junction bases with no gene match: 6. CDR1 SNHLY and CDR2 FYNNEI come from the germline V gene. The CDR3 bases are TGTGCCAGCAAAGCCTCAGGGGGCACTGAAGCTTTCTTT. Translated, it gives CASKASGGTEAFF.

This rearrangement joins TRBV5-1 to TRBJ1-4; maybe TRBD1 (5 bases). V shed 0 bases and J shed 8 bases, with 11 bases lying between them. Germline V CDR1 and CDR2: SGHRS, YFSETQ. CDR3 length: 14 amino acids. The DNA for the CDR3 is TGCGCCAGCAGCTTGGATGCAGGGAGAGAAAAACTGTTTTTT. Protein sequence: CASSLDAGREKLFF.

The rearrangement uses TRBV21-1 and TRBJ2-2; the table's D call, TRBD1, has no DNA check behind it. TRBV21-1 is reported as a pseudogene. This CDR3 comprises 15 residues. CDR3 sequence (DNA): TGTGCCAGCAGCACATCGACAGGGGACACCGGGGAGCTGTTTTTT. This codes for CASSTSTGDTGELFF.

The chain uses TRBV10-2 and TRBJ2-5; no definite D call. CDR3 size: 15 residues. V lost 3 bases to trimming and J lost 4 bases, with 15 bases between them. Germline V gene sequence: CDR1 WSHSY, CDR2 SAAADI. This CDR3 is CASSEGVSLRETQYF. CDR3 in DNA: TGCGCCAGCAGTGAAGGAGTTTCCCTACGAGAGACCCAGTACTTC.

This chain joins TRBV7-2 and TRBJ2-7; 10 nucleotides match TRBD2. Germline-derived CDR1 and CDR2 are SGHTA and FQGNSA. The CDR3 is 13 amino acids. Here the CDR3 reads CASSLAGETEQYV. The DNA of the CDR3 is TGTGCCAGCAGCCTAGCGGGAGAAACCGAGCAGTACGTC.

Note on this clone: This CDR3 is also generated by other DNA sequences in the sample. The gene calls are TRBV3-1 (or the pseudogene TRBV3-2) and TRBJ2-3, with 9 bases that match TRBD2. Germline CDR1 LGHDT, CDR2 YNNKEL (reference sequence). After removal of 1 base from V and 1 base from J, the junction contained 0 bases not matched to a gene. The CDR3 has 15 residues. This chain's CDR3 is CASSQGLAGTDTQYF. CDR3 coding DNA: TGTGCCAGCAGCCAAGGACTAGCGGGCACAGATACGCAGTATTTT.

This clone was counted only a few times. The CDR3 spells CASSSQGSDQPQHF. As DNA, the CDR3 is TGTGCCAGCAGCTCACAGGGATCGGATCAGCCCCAGCATTTT. This chain uses TRBV7-2 with TRBJ1-5; D is possibly TRBD1 (6 bases). V dropped 4 bases and J dropped 5 bases, with 12 bases sitting between them. Germline assignment: CDR1 SGHTA and CDR2 FQGNSA. CDR3 length: 14 amino acids.

This sequence joins TRBV6-5 and TRBJ1-5; D gene ambiguous. CDR3 length: 13 residues. The V end was cut by 6 bases, the J end by 8 bases, with 14 bases between. CDR1 MNHEY and CDR2 SVGAGI come from the germline V gene. Here the CDR3 reads CASSRSLGKPQHF. In DNA form, the CDR3 reads TGTGCCAGCAGCCGATCACTGGGGAAGCCCCAGCATTTT.

The chain couples TRBV11-2 to TRBJ2-3, with D unresolved. The CDR3 is 15 amino acids. The V end lost 1 base, the J end lost 3 bases, and 11 bases lay between the germline ends. Per germline, CDR1 SGHAT and CDR2 FQNNGV. Here the CDR3 reads CASSLANPGTDTQYF. The DNA for the CDR3 is TGTGCCAGCAGCTTAGCGAACCCTGGGACAGATACGCAGTATTTT.

This chain joins TRBV4-1 and TRBJ1-3; D gene uncertain. From germline, CDR1 is MGHRA and CDR2 YSYEKL. The CDR3 is 14 residues long. Trimming cost V 3 bases and J 8 bases, with 14 bases left between them. CDR3 protein: CASSHLRSGDTIYF. For the CDR3, the DNA is TGCGCCAGCAGCCATCTCCGGTCCGGGGACACCATATATTTT.

The CDR3 here is CASRTTGARMGYTF. The CDR3 nucleotides are TGCGCCAGCAGGACTACAGGGGCGAGAATGGGCTACACCTTC. The rearrangement joins TRBV10-2 to TRBJ1-2; 7 bases fit TRBD1. V lost 6 bases and J lost 8; bases outside the gene matches: 12. Germline V gene sequence: CDR1 WSHSY, CDR2 SAAADI. The CDR3 runs 14 residues.

The V and J genes are TRBV19 and TRBJ1-2; the match to TRBD1 covers 8 bases. Germline lookup yields CDR1 LNHDA and CDR2 SQIVND (reference sequence). V gave up 3 bases and J gave up 2 bases; unmatched junction bases: 8. The CDR3 is 16 residues long. The CDR3 loop is CASSIGTGPVNYGYTF. CDR3 sequence (DNA): TGTGCCAGTAGTATTGGGACAGGACCAGTAAACTATGGCTACACCTTC.

V and J are TRBV27 and TRBJ2-7, with 9 positions matching TRBD1. In germline, CDR1 is MNHEY, CDR2 SMNVEV (reference sequence). The CDR3 sequence is 15 residues long. The ends lost 3 bases at V and 3 bases at J; junction bases unmatched: 6. The CDR3 DNA is TGTGCCAGCAGTTTGTACGGGACAGGGTTCTACGAGCAGTACTTC. As protein: CASSLYGTGFYEQYF.

The rearrangement links TRBV18 to TRBJ2-2, with 8 bases lining up with TRBD1. The trim removed 6 bases at V and 1 base at J, leaving 4 bases unmatched. The CDR3 is made up of 15 amino acids. CDR1 is KGHSH and CDR2 is LQKENI in the germline V gene. This CDR3 is CASSPGTGNTGELFF. The CDR3 DNA reads TGTGCCAGCTCGCCCGGGACAGGGAACACCGGGGAGCTGTTTTTT.

This clone has just a few counts. The chain employs TRBV7-2 and TRBJ1-2; unclear D gene. The CDR3 is 14 amino acids. CDR1 and CDR2 from the germline V gene are SGHTA and FQGNSA. Between the trimmed V and J ends, which lost 4 bases and 8 bases, there was a span of 17 bases. CDR3 coding DNA: TGTGCCAGCAGCTCAGGACCTGGGCAACGAGGCTACACCTTC. Translation: CASSSGPGQRGYTF.